The rows below give T cell receptor beta chains drawn from one sample of a study of T cell responses to AZD1222 COVID-19 vaccine. Libraries were prepared by immunoSEQ multiplex PCR; TCRdb keeps only in-frame clonotypes and omits some of them. The repertoire holds around 180,000 clones, with 92% as singletons. The material was peripheral blood, obtained on day 0 of AZD1222 vaccination. These receptors were taken from an adult in good health. The CDR3 runs from the conserved cysteine through the conserved F or W. The D gene is left open where the match is weak. Clone size appears in some rows only: once, few, many, or a class for an expanded clone.

>TRBJ1-2|TRBV5-4|NA|NA
TGTGCCAGCCGAGGGGTGATTAACTATGGCTACACCTTC
CASRGVINYGYTF
>TRBJ2-2|TRBV4-2|NA|NA
TGTGCCAGCAGCCAGGGGCAGAGGGCCCCCGGGGAGCTGTTTTTT
CASSQGQRAPGELFF
>TRBJ1-1|TRBV29-1|TRBD1|NA
TGCAGCGTCTTGGACAGGGGAAGGGTCCTCCTCACTGAAGCTTTCTTT
CSVLDRGRVLLTEAFF
>TRBJ1-2|TRBV6-2/TRBV6-3|NA|NA
TGTGCCAGCAGTTACCCCACATCGGAGGGCACCTTC
CASSYPTSEGTF
>TRBJ1-3|TRBV4-3|NA|NA
TGCGCCAGCAGCCAAGTAGGGACTGGAAACACCATATATTTT
CASSQVGTGNTIYF
>TRBJ1-1|TRBV7-2|TRBD1|medium-sized
TGTGCCAGCAGCCCAGGGGGGGGAGCTTCAGCTTTCTTT
CASSPGGGASAFF
>TRBJ1-6|TRBV28|TRBD1|NA
TGTGCCAGCAGTATAGGACAGGGGATAATAAGGTCACCCCTCCACTTT
CASSIGQGIIRSPLHF
>TRBJ1-5|TRBV4-1|NA|NA
TGCGCCAGCAGCCAAGTTGGGGGCGGAGGAATTCAGCCCCAGCATTTT
CASSQVGGGGIQPQHF
>TRBJ1-1|TRBV10-3|NA|NA
TGTGCCATCAGGCGGGACCTGAACACTGAAGCTTTCTTT
CAIRRDLNTEAFF
>TRBJ2-1|TRBV18|NA|NA
TGTGCCAGCTCACCCGGGTCGAGCTCCTACAATGAGCAGTTCTTC
CASSPGSSSYNEQFF
>TRBJ1-5|TRBV5-1|TRBD1|NA
TGCGCCAGCAGCACCGGGACAGGGTTACGACATTACAATCAGCCCCAGCATTTT
CASSTGTGLRHYNQPQHF
>TRBJ1-2|TRBV19|TRBD1|NA
TGTGCCAGTAGACAGGGGGAGTATGGCTACACCTTC
CASRQGEYGYTF
>TRBJ1-2|TRBV2|TRBD1|NA
TGTGCCAGCAGTGTTACCGGGACAGCCTCCGGCTACACCTTC
CASSVTGTASGYTF
>TRBJ1-2|TRBV29-1|NA|NA
TGCAGCGTTGTAAGCCCCGGGGACGGCTACACCTTC
CSVVSPGDGYTF
>TRBJ2-1|TRBV19|NA|NA
TGTGCCAGTAGTGGCGGGACTTCCTACAATGAGCAGTTCTTC
CASSGGTSYNEQFF
>TRBJ2-1|TRBV24-1|NA|NA
TGTGCCACCAGTGATTTTAAGGAGCAGTTCTTC
CATSDFKEQFF
>TRBJ2-5|TRBV7-9|TRBD2|NA
TGTGCCAGCAGCACCGGGTGGCTAGCGGGTGCCCGGCAAGAGACCCAGTACTTC
CASSTGWLAGARQETQYF
>TRBJ1-4|TRBV6-5|TRBD1|NA
TGTGCCAGCAGCACAGGGGCAACTAATGAAAAACTGTTTTTT
CASSTGATNEKLFF
>TRBJ1-3|TRBV2|NA|NA
TGTGCCAGCAGGACATCCTCTGGAAACACCATATATTTT
CASRTSSGNTIYF
>TRBJ2-4|TRBV5-6|NA|NA
TGTGCCAGCAGCTTGGCATGGGGACCCAGGGGAAGGTCCAAAAACATTCAGTACTTC
CASSLAWGPRGRSKNIQYF
>TRBJ2-2|TRBV3-1/TRBV3-2|TRBD2|NA
TGTGCCAGCAGCCAAGGGACTAGCGCCGGGGAGCTGTTTTTT
CASSQGTSAGELFF
>TRBJ1-5|TRBV6-1|NA|few
TGTGCCAGCAGTGAACCAGGTTATCAGCCCCAGCATTTT
CASSEPGYQPQHF
>TRBJ1-1|TRBV28|NA|NA
TGTGCCAGCAGTTTAAGGCCTTTGAACACTGAAGCTTTCTTT
CASSLRPLNTEAFF
>TRBJ2-2|TRBV7-9|NA|NA
TGTGCCAGCAGCTTAAGCCGGCTAATTCACACCGGGGAGCTGTTTTTT
CASSLSRLIHTGELFF
>TRBJ2-3|TRBV19|NA|NA
TGTGCCAGTAGTATGAGGCCGGCAGCAGATACGCAGTATTTT
CASSMRPAADTQYF
>TRBJ1-1|TRBV7-2|NA|once
TGTGCCAGCAGCTCCGCCGGTGGGGGATTGAACACTGAAGCTTTCTTT
CASSSAGGGLNTEAFF
>TRBJ1-1|TRBV18|NA|NA
TGTGCCAGCTCACCACCGTCAGGACACCGAGCTGCTGAAGCTTTCTTT
CASSPPSGHRAAEAFF
>TRBJ1-4|TRBV30|TRBD1|NA
TGTGCCTGGAGTTATGTGACAGGGGCGGATGAAAAACTGTTTTTT
CAWSYVTGADEKLFF
>TRBJ2-1|TRBV3-1/TRBV3-2|NA|NA
TGTGCCAGCAGCCAAGAGCGGGTTATGGGGAATGAGCAGTTCTTC
CASSQERVMGNEQFF
>TRBJ2-1|TRBV5-1|NA|NA
TGCGCCAGCAGCTTGTTCAATGAGCAGTTCTTC
CASSLFNEQFF
>TRBJ1-2|TRBV6-5|TRBD1|NA
TGTGCCAGCAGCACCACAGGGGGCAGTGGCTACACCTTC
CASSTTGGSGYTF
>TRBJ2-1|TRBV18|TRBD2|NA
TGTGCCAGCTCGAAACCCGGGGCTAGCGGGAGGGATGAGCAGTTCTTC
CASSKPGASGRDEQFF
>TRBJ1-1|TRBV11-2|NA|NA
TGTGCCAGCAGCTTATTTGAAAGTGGAACTACTGCAGCTTTCTTT
CASSLFESGTTAAFF
>TRBJ1-1|TRBV9|NA|NA
TGTGCCAGCAGCGTCATGGGGGACACTGAAGCTTTCTTT
CASSVMGDTEAFF
>TRBJ1-6|TRBV4-1|NA|NA
TGCGCCAGCAGCCAAGTGGAGCATAATTCACCCCTCCACTTT
CASSQVEHNSPLHF
>TRBJ1-2|TRBV29-1|TRBD1|NA
TGCAGCGGTGGGGACAGGGGGCACACCTTC
CSGGDRGHTF
>TRBJ1-2|TRBV2|NA|NA
TGTGCCAGCAGTGGCGGGGACTATGGCTACACCTTC
CASSGGDYGYTF
>TRBJ1-3|TRBV5-1|TRBD1|NA
TGCGCCAGCAGCCGACTGGGGGACAGGGGAACAGGAAACACCATATATTTT
CASSRLGDRGTGNTIYF
>TRBJ1-5|TRBV7-2|NA|NA
TGTGCCAGCAGCTACAGTAATCAGCCCCAGCATTTT
CASSYSNQPQHF
>TRBJ2-5|TRBV19|TRBD1|NA
TGTGCCAGTAGTTCGATTACCGGGACAGATCAAGAGACCCAGTACTTC
CASSSITGTDQETQYF
>TRBJ2-3|TRBV5-4|TRBD1|NA
TGTGCCAGCAGCCCAAGGACAGGGGGCGGAGGTAGCACAGATACGCAGTATTTT
CASSPRTGGGGSTDTQYF
>TRBJ2-4|TRBV19|TRBD1|NA
TGTGCCAGTAGTCCACAGGGGGCGCTTGACATTCAGTACTTC
CASSPQGALDIQYF
>TRBJ1-5|TRBV5-6|NA|NA
TGTGCCAGCAGCCCGTGGGGGCGCAATCAGCCCCAGCATTTT
CASSPWGRNQPQHF
>TRBJ1-2|TRBV29-1|NA|NA
TGCAGCGTGGTACAACGGGGTGGCTACACCTTC
CSVVQRGGYTF
>TRBJ1-6|TRBV7-6|NA|NA
TGTGCCAGCAGCTTAGACGGCCTTTTGTATAATTCACCCCTCCACTTT
CASSLDGLLYNSPLHF
>TRBJ2-7|TRBV12-3/TRBV12-4|NA|NA
TGTGCCAGCAGCTCGATGACACCCTACGAGCAGTACTTC
CASSSMTPYEQYF
>TRBJ1-3|TRBV15|NA|NA
TGTGCCACGCGTGAAGGAGCAGGAAACACCATATATTTT
CATREGAGNTIYF
>TRBJ1-4|TRBV28|NA|once
TGTGCCAGCAGTTTATGGCGATGGTCTCCTCAAAATGAAAAACTGTTTTTT
CASSLWRWSPQNEKLFF
>TRBJ1-2|TRBV6-2/TRBV6-3|NA|NA
TGTGCCAGCAGTGTACAGGGCTATGGCTACACCTTC
CASSVQGYGYTF
>TRBJ2-7|TRBV11-2|TRBD2|NA
TGTGCCAGCAGCGGGGGACTAGCTTCCTACGAGCAGTACTTC
CASSGGLASYEQYF
>TRBJ2-1|TRBV3-1/TRBV3-2|TRBD2|NA
TGTGCCAGCAGCCAAGGGATAGCGGGGGAAAGTCTCTCCTACAATGAGCAGTTCTTC
CASSQGIAGESLSYNEQFF
>TRBJ2-5|TRBV29-1|NA|NA
TGCAGCGTTGGTCCTCGGGGCAGCTTCCAAGAGACCCAGTACTTC
CSVGPRGSFQETQYF